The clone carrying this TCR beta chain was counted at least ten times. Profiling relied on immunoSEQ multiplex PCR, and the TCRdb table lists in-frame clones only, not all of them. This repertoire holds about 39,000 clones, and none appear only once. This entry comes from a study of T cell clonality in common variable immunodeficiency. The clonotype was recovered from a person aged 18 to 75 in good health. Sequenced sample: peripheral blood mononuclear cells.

The CDR3 sequence is CSARNGRQNTGELFF. The covered CDR3 bases are TGCAGTGCTAGAAATGGAAGACAGAACACCGGGGAG. The chain combines TRBV20-1 with TRBJ2-2; D remains ambiguous. The read finishes 3 residues shy of the CDR3 end, and the germline J gene is used to complete it. The CDR3 is made up of 15 amino acids. Germline V gene sequence: CDR1 DFQATT, CDR2 SNEGSKA (reference sequence). V was clipped by 2 bases and J by 1 base, with 11 bases between them.